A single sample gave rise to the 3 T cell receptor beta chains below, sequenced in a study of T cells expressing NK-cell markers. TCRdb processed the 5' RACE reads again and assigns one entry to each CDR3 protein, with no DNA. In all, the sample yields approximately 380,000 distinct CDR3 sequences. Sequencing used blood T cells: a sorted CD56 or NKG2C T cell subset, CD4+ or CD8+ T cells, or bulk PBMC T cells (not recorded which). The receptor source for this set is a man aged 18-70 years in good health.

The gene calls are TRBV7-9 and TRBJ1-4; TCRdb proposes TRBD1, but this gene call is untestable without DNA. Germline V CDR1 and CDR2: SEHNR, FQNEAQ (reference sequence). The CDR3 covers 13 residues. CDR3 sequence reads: CASSPAPEAKLFF.

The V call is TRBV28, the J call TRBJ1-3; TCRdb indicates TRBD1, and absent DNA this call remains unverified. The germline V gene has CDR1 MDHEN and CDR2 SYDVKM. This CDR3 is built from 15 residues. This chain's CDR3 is CASSSKQGVGNTIYF. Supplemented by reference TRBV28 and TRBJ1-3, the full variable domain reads DVKVTQSSRYLVKRTGEKVFLECVQDMDHENMFWYRQDPGLGLRLIYFSYDVKMKEKGDIPEGYSVSREKKERFSLILESASTNQTSMYLCASSSKQGVGNTIYFGEGSWLTVV.

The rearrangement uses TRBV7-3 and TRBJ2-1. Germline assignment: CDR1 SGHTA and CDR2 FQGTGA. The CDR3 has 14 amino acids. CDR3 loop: CASSLGVSNNEQFF.